The 3 T cell receptor beta chains presented below share a single source sample, sequenced in a study of blood T cell repertoires in COVID-19. Clones were read by immunoSEQ multiplex PCR, and TCRdb kept only the in-frame ones, dropping some. The sample has over 95,000 clones, about 88% seen once. Sequencing used peripheral blood. These receptors all stem from a woman in her 70s who had recovered from COVID-19.

The chain recombines TRBV6-5 with TRBJ2-5; 11 nucleotides match TRBD2. The CDR3 is 16 residues long. The V segment lost 2 bases and the J segment 0 bases; nucleotides outside the gene matches: 2. CDR1 is MNHEY and CDR2 is SVGAGI in the germline V gene. CDR3: CASSYETSGDQETQYF. In DNA, the CDR3 is TGTGCCAGCAGTTACGAGACTAGCGGGGACCAAGAGACCCAGTACTTC.

This rearrangement joins TRBV5-1 to TRBJ1-3; D is unresolved. This CDR3 has 14 amino acids. Germline V gene data show CDR1 as SGHRS and CDR2 as YFSETQ. Between the trimmed V and J ends, which lost 3 bases and 4 bases, there was a span of 11 bases. The chain's CDR3 is CASSSAVAGNTIYF. The CDR3 DNA reads as TGCGCCAGCAGCTCAGCAGTAGCGGGAAACACCATATATTTT. Supplemented by reference TRBV5-1 and TRBJ1-3, the full variable domain reads KAGVTQTPRYLIKTRGQQVTLSCSPISGHRSVSWYQQTPGQGLQFLFEYFSETQRNKGNFPGRFSGRQFSNSRSEMNVSTLELGDSALYLCASSSAVAGNTIYFGEGSWLTVV.

The table lists this clone with a few counts. The chain has TRBV2 and TRBJ2-7; 8 bases align to TRBD1. V dropped 7 bases and J dropped 2; count of bases not matched to a gene: 13. CDR1 and CDR2 from the germline V gene are SNHLY and FYNNEI. The CDR3 extends over 16 amino acids. CDR3 residues: CASTPGRGTGAYEQYF. The CDR3 DNA reads as TGTGCCAGCACCCCCGGGAGAGGGACAGGTGCCTACGAGCAGTACTTC.